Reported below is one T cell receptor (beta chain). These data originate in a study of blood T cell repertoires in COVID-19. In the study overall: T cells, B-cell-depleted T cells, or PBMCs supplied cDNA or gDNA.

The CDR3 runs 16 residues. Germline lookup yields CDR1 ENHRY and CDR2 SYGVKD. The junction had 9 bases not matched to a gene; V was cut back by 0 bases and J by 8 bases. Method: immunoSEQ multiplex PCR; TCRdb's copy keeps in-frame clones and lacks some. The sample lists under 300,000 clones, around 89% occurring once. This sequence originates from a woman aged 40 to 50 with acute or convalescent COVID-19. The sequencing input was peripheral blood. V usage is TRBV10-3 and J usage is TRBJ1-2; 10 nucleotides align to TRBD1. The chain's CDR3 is CAISESDPGTGDGYTF. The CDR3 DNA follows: TGTGCCATCAGTGAGTCAGATCCCGGGACAGGGGACGGCTACACCTTC.